The 19 T cell receptor beta chains listed next were all sequenced from one sample in a study of T cells expressing NK-cell markers. TCRdb re-called the 5' RACE reads and gives one entry per CDR3 protein, without DNA. Its table records approximately 420,000 distinct CDR3 sequences. What was sequenced was blood T cells: a sorted CD56 or NKG2C T cell subset, CD4+ or CD8+ T cells, or bulk PBMC T cells (not recorded which). These receptors all stem from a woman aged 50 to 60 in good health.

The chain is built from TRBV27 and TRBJ2-1; TCRdb's D gene call, TRBD2, goes unchecked for lack of DNA. The CDR3 sequence is 11 residues long. The germline gives CDR1 MNHEY, CDR2 SMNVEV (reference sequence). CDR3 amino acids: CASSAANEQFF.

This rearrangement joins TRBV9 to TRBJ2-4. Germline assignment: CDR1 SGDLS and CDR2 YYNGEE. The CDR3 length is 18 residues. CDR3 sequence: CASSVDPSGSLAKNIQYF.

The chain combines TRBV20-1 with TRBJ2-1; TCRdb indicates TRBD2, and absent DNA this call remains unverified. The CDR3 has 13 amino acids. CDR1 and CDR2 from the germline V gene are DFQATT and SNEGSKA (reference sequence). CDR3 in amino acids: CSAKRTSLYEQFF.

This sequence joins TRBV7-8 and TRBJ2-3; TCRdb outputs TRBD2, but without DNA this stays unchecked. The CDR3 extends over 13 amino acids. CDR1 and CDR2 (germline): SGHVS, FQNEAQ. CDR3 protein: CASSLSGRDTQYF.

The chain uses TRBV10-2 and TRBJ1-2. CDR1 is WSHSY and CDR2 is SAAADI in the germline V gene. The CDR3 totals 15 residues. This CDR3 reads CASSELVWQDYGYTF.

The gene calls are TRBV7-6 and TRBJ2-7. The CDR3 is 14 residues long. CDR1 and CDR2 (germline): SGHVS, FNYEAQ. The CDR3 sequence is CASSVRIDSYEQYF.

The chain couples TRBV18 to TRBJ2-1; TCRdb proposes TRBD2, but this gene call is untestable without DNA. This CDR3 is built from 16 residues. Looked up from germline, CDR1 is KGHSH and CDR2 is LQKENI. CDR3 protein: CASSPDREGELDEQFF.

The chain links TRBV21-1 to TRBJ2-4; TCRdb outputs TRBD2, but without DNA this stays unchecked. TRBV21-1 is termed a pseudogene. This CDR3 has 19 residues. This chain's CDR3 is CASSKARAGVPLAKNIQYF.

This rearrangement joins TRBV12-3 or TRBV12-4 to TRBJ1-5; the TRBD1 assignment by TCRdb is unverifiable without DNA. CDR3 length: 16 residues. The CDR3 loop is CASSLLQGRVSQPQHF.

This sequence joins TRBV5-8 and TRBJ2-1; lacking DNA, the TRBD2 call made by TCRdb goes unchecked. Germline CDR1 SGHTS, CDR2 YDEGEE. CDR3 length: 14 residues. The CDR3 reads CASSPLSGRNEQFF.

The gene calls are TRBV7-9 and TRBJ2-1. Germline CDR1 and CDR2: SEHNR and FQNEAQ (reference sequence). CDR3 size: 16 residues. CDR3: CASSPSAGGRTNEQFF.

The chain combines TRBV10-3 with TRBJ2-5; TCRdb gives TRBD2 as the D gene, but with no DNA this cannot be confirmed. This CDR3 region has 11 residues. Germline V gene sequence: CDR1 ENHRY, CDR2 SYGVKD. The CDR3 sequence is CAIRAEATQYF.

CDR3 protein: CASSVWDRAMGDLQETQYF. V is TRBV18 and J is TRBJ2-5; TCRdb designates TRBD1, a call that cannot be tested without DNA. The CDR3 contains 19 residues. Per germline, CDR1 KGHSH and CDR2 LQKENI.

The rearrangement uses TRBV6-2 or TRBV6-3 and TRBJ1-1; TCRdb picks TRBD1, but there is no DNA to check that call. CDR1 and CDR2 from the germline V gene are MNHEY and SVGEGT. The CDR3 consists of 14 residues. CDR3 residues: CASSGPTGPLEAFF.

The chain has TRBV30 and TRBJ2-4; TCRdb names TRBD1, which stays unverified in the absence of DNA. Germline assignment: CDR1 GTSNPN and CDR2 SVGIG (reference sequence). CDR3 length: 13 residues. CDR3 protein: CAWSVSWDGIQYF.

The J gene is TRBJ2-7, the V gene TRBV3-1; absent DNA, TCRdb's TRBD1 call cannot be checked. CDR3 length: 13 amino acids. Germline V gene sequence: CDR1 LGHDT, CDR2 YNNKEL (reference sequence). The CDR3 here is CASTKQGSYEQYF.

The chain has TRBV3-1 and TRBJ2-5; as DNA is missing, the TRBD2 call by TCRdb cannot be tested. The CDR3 is 13 amino acids. CDR1 and CDR2 (germline): LGHDT, YNNKEL (reference sequence). This CDR3 is CASSQYLGDPPDF.

This chain connects TRBV23-1 to TRBJ1-5; lacking DNA, the TRBD1 call made by TCRdb goes unchecked. TRBV23-1 is assigned to the ORF class and has an uncertain function. The CDR3 has 14 residues. The CDR3 sequence is CANPRPGYYQPQHF.

The chain joins TRBV12-3 or TRBV12-4 to TRBJ1-5; as DNA is missing, the TRBD1 call by TCRdb cannot be tested. The CDR3 is made up of 18 amino acids. CDR3 amino acids: CASSTTGQGPYSNQPQHF.